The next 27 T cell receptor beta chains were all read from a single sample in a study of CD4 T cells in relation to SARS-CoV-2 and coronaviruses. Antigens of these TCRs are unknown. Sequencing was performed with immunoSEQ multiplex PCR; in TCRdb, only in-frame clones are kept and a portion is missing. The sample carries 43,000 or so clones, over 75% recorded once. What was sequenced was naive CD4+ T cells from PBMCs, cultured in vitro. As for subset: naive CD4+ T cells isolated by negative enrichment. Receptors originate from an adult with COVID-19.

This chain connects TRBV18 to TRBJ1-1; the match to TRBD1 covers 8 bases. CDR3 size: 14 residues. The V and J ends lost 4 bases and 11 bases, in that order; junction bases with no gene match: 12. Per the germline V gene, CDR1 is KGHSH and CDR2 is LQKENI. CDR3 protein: CASSQTGDQTRAFF. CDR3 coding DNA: TGTGCCAGCTCACAGACAGGGGACCAAACGAGGGCTTTCTTT.

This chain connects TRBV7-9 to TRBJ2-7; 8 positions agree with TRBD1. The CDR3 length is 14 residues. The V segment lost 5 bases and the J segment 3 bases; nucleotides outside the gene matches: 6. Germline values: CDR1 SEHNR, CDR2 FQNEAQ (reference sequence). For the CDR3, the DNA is TGTGCCAGCAGCAAACCGGGACAGGTCTACGAGCAGTACTTC. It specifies CASSKPGQVYEQYF.

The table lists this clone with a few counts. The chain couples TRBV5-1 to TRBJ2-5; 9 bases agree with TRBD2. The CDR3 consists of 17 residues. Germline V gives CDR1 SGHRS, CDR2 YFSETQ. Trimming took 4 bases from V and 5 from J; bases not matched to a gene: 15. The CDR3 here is CASSADQSLAGLETQYF. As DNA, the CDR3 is TGCGCCAGCAGCGCCGATCAGAGTCTAGCGGGACTCGAGACCCAGTACTTC.

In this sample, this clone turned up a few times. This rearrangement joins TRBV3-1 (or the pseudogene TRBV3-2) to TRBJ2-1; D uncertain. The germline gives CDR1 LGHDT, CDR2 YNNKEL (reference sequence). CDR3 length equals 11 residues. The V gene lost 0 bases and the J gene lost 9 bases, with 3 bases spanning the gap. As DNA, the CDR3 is TGTGCCAGCAGCCAAGACCGTGAGCAGTTCTTC. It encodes CASSQDREQFF.

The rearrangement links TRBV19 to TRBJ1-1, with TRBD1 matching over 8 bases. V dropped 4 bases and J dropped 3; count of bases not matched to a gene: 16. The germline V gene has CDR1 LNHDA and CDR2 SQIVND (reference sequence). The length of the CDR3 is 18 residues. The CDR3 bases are TGTGCCAGTAGTACAACCGGGACAGGAAGGTTCCTAGACACTGAAGCTTTCTTT. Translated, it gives CASSTTGTGRFLDTEAFF. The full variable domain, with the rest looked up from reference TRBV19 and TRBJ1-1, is DGGITQSPKYLFRKEGQNVTLSCEQNLNHDAMYWYRQDPGQGLRLIYYSQIVNDFQKGDIAEGYSVSREKKESFPLTVTSAQKNPTAFYLCASSTTGTGRFLDTEAFFGQGTRLTVV.

The CDR3 sequence: CASSSSSGEGNEQFF. The CDR3 DNA reads TGTGCCAGCAGTTCAAGCAGCGGCGAGGGCAATGAGCAGTTCTTC. The V call is TRBV6-2 or TRBV6-3, the J call TRBJ2-1, with D tentatively TRBD2 (5 bases). The CDR3 is 15 residues long. Germline V gives CDR1 MNHEY, CDR2 SVGEGT. Trimming took 4 bases from V and 6 from J, leaving 16 bases between them.

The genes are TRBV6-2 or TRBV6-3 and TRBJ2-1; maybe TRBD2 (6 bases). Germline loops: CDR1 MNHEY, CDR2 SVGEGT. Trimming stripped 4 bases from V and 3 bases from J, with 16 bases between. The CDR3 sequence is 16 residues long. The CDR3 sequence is CASSSRVGGNYNEQFF. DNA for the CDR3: TGTGCCAGCAGTTCCCGAGTGGGGGGAAACTACAATGAGCAGTTCTTC.

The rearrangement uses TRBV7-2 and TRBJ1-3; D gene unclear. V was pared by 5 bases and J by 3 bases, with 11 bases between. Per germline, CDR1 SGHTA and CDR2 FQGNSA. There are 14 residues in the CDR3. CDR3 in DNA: TGTGCCAGCAGCGCCTCCCGTGATGGAAACACCATATATTTT. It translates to CASSASRDGNTIYF.

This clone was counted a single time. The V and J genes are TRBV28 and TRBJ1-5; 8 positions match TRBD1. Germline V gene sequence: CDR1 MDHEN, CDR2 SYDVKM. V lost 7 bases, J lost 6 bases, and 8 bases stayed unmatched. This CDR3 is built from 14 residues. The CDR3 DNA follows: TGTGCCAGCACCAGGACAGGGATTGGTCAGCCCCAGCATTTT. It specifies CASTRTGIGQPQHF.

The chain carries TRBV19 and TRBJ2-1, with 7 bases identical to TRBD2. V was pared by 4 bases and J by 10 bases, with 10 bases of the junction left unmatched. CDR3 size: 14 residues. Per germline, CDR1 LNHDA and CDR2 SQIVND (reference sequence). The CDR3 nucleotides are TGTGCCAGTAGTAAGCTTGCGGGAGTGGGAGAGCAGTTCTTC. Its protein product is CASSKLAGVGEQFF.

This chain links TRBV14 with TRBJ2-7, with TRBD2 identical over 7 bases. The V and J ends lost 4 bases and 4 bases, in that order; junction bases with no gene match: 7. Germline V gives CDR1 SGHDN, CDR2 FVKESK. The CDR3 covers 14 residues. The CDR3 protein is CASSLGPGGYEQYF. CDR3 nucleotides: TGTGCCAGCAGCCTGGGACCGGGGGGATACGAGCAGTACTTC. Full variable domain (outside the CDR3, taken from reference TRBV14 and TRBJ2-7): EAGVTQFPSHSVIEKGQTVTLRCDPISGHDNLYWYRRVMGKEIKFLLHFVKESKQDESGMPNNRFLAERTGGTYSTLKVQPAELEDSGVYFCASSLGPGGYEQYFGPGTRLTVT.

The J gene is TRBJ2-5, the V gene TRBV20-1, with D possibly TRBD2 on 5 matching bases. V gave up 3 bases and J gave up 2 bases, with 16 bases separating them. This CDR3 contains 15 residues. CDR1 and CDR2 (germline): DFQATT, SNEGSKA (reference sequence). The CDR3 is CSASGHPGNQETQYF. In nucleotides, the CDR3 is TGCAGTGCTAGTGGCCATCCGGGAAATCAAGAGACCCAGTACTTC.

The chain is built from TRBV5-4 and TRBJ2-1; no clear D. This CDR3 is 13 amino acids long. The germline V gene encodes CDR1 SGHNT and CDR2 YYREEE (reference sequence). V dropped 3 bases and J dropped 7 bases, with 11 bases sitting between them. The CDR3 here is CASSSNDGNEQFF. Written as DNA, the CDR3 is TGTGCCAGCAGCTCAAATGACGGGAATGAGCAGTTCTTC.

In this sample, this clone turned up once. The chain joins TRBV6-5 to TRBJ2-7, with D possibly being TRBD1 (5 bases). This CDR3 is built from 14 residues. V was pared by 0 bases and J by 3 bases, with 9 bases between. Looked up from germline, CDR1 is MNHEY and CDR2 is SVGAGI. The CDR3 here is CASSYSGRFYEQYF. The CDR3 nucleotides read TGTGCCAGCAGTTACTCGGGGCGGTTCTACGAGCAGTACTTC.

CDR3 sequence reads: CAWQRDITDTQYF. The CDR3 bases are TGTGCCTGGCAGAGGGACATTACAGATACGCAGTATTTT. This sequence joins TRBV30 and TRBJ2-3; a weak D match, TRBD1 (6 bases). The CDR3 extends over 13 amino acids. Trimming took off 5 bases at V and 3 bases at J, with 12 bases between the two ends. The V gene's germline CDR1 is GTSNPN and CDR2 SVGIG (reference sequence).

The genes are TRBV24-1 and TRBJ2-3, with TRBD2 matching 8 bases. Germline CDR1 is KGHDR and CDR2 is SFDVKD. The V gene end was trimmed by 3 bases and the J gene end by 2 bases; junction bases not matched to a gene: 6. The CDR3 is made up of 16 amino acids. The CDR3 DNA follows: TGTGCCACCAGTGATGCCCTAGCGGGTACCACAGATACGCAGTATTTT. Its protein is CATSDALAGTTDTQYF.

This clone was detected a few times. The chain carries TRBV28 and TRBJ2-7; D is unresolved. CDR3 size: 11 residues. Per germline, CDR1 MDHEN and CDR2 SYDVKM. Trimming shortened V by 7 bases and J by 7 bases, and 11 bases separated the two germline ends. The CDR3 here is CASTSLGEQYF. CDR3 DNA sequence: TGTGCCAGCACCTCCCTGGGGGAGCAGTACTTC.

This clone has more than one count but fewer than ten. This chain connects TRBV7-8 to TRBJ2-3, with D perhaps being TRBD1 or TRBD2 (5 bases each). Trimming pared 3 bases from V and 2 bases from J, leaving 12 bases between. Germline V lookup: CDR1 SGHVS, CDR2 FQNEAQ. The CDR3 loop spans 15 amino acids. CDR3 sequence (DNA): TGTGCCAGCAGCTTTGGGGCGGGCCCCACAGATACGCAGTATTTT. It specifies CASSFGAGPTDTQYF.

The CDR3: CASSYSGRTNQPQHF. Here the CDR3 DNA reads TGTGCCAGCAGCTATTCAGGGAGAACAAATCAGCCCCAGCATTTT. The gene calls are TRBV6-2 or TRBV6-3 and TRBJ1-5, with D maybe TRBD1 (5 bases). Trimming cost V 6 bases and J 4 bases, with 16 bases left between them. Looked up from germline, CDR1 is MNHEY and CDR2 is SVGEGT. CDR3 size: 15 residues.

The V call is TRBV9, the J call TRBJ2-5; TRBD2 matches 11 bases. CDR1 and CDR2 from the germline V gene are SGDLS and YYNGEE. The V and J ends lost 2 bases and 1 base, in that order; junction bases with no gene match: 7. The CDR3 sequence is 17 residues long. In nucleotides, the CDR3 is TGTGCCAGCAGCGTCAATAGCGGGAGGGCCTCCCAAGAGACCCAGTACTTC. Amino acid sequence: CASSVNSGRASQETQYF.

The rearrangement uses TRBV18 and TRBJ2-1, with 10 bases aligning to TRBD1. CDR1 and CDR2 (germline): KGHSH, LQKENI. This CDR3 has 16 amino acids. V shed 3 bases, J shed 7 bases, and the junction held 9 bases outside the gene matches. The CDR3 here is CASSPTGTGAGNEQFF. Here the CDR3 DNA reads TGTGCCAGCTCACCTACCGGGACAGGGGCAGGGAATGAGCAGTTCTTC.

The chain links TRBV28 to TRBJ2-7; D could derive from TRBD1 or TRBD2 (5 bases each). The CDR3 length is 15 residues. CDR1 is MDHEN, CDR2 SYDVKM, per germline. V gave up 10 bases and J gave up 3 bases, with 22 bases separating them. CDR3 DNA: TGTGCCACCCTACGGGGCCGTATTGGTGTCTACGAGCAGTACTTC. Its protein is CATLRGRIGVYEQYF.

CDR3 nucleotides: TGTGCCACCGAGACCGGGACGGCGAACACCGGGGAGCTGTTTTTT. It specifies CATETGTANTGELFF. The chain carries TRBV19 and TRBJ2-2, with D tentatively TRBD1 or TRBD2 (5 bases each). The length of the CDR3 is 15 residues. CDR1 and CDR2 from the germline V gene are LNHDA and SQIVND (reference sequence). Deletions cut 10 bases from V and 0 bases from J, with 15 bases between.

The CDR3 region is CAWRRGTYEQYF. In DNA, the CDR3 is TGTGCCTGGCGGAGGGGAACCTACGAGCAGTACTTC. This sequence joins TRBV30 and TRBJ2-7; D is perhaps TRBD2 (6 bases). Looked up from germline, CDR1 is GTSNPN and CDR2 is SVGIG (reference sequence). CDR3 length equals 12 residues. Trimming stripped 5 bases from V and 2 bases from J, with 10 bases between.

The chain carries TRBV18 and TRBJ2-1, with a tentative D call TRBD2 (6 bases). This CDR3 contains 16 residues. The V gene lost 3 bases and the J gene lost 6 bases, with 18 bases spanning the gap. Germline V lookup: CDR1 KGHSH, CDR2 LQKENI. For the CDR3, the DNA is TGTGCCAGCTCACCCGGGACTTCTCGAGTTGGCAATGAGCAGTTCTTC. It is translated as CASSPGTSRVGNEQFF.

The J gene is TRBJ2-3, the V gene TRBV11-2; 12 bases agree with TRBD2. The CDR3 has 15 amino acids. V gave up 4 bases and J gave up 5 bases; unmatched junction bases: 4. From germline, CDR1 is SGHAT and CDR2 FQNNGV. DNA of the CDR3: TGTGCCAGCAGCTACGGACTAGCGGGAAGAGATACGCAGTATTTT. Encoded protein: CASSYGLAGRDTQYF.

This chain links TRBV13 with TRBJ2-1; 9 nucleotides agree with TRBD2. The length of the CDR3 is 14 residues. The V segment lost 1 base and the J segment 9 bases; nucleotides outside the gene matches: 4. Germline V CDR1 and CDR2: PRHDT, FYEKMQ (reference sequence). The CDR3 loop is CASSLEVAGAEQFF. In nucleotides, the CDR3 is TGTGCCAGCAGCTTAGAGGTAGCGGGAGCTGAGCAGTTCTTC. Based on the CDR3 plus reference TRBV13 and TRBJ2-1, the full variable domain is AAGVIQSPRHLIKEKRETATLKCYPIPRHDTVYWYQQGPGQDPQFLISFYEKMQSDKGSIPDRFSAQQFSDYHSELNMSSLELGDSALYFCASSLEVAGAEQFFGPGTRLTVL.